Listed below are T cell receptor beta chains from one sample, sequenced in a study of patients with pleural tuberculosis. Via MiXCR, TCRdb re-called the reads, giving one row per CDR3 protein. The sample shows nearly 30,000 distinct CDR3 sequences, more than 15% of them seen only once. Sequenced: peripheral blood. The receptors originated from a human donor with pleural tuberculosis. Both conserved end residues are part of each CDR3. Some rows mark clone size as missing; the rest say once, few, many or name a class of expanded clone.

clone size | V gene | CDR3 protein
many | TRBV7-2 | CASSPRPGLAGGPNEQFF
many | TRBV20-1 | CSARIGGSPEQFF
many | TRBV20-1 | CSASLSGDTDTQYF
many | TRBV27 | CASSTGRLNEQYF
many | TRBV10-2 | CASSESSGTLSNQPQHF
many | TRBV7-9 | CASSEGDGGRNEKLFF
medium-sized | TRBV27 | CASSLTLNSNTEAFF
many | TRBV6-1 | CASSERGLADRATQYF
many | TRBV4-3 | CASSQGKGNSDTQYF
medium-sized | TRBV2 | CASSEGYSPLHF
many | TRBV9 | CASSQALNEQYF
- | TRBV6-5 | CASGGGGKTYEQYF
medium-sized | TRBV6-1 | CASSQGPEAFF
many | TRBV6-1 | CASSEPGTARETQYF
medium-sized | TRBV27 | CASSLLRTSSYEQYF
many | TRBV7-2 | CASSSTGGGETQYF
many | TRBV4-1 | CASSQDYGTGKNTGELFF
many | TRBV24-1 | CATSPAGTGYGYTF
many | TRBV29-1 | CSSDRAEAFF
medium-sized | TRBV28 | CASTRDGNNSPLHF
many | TRBV15 | CATSLDRGHYYEQFF
- | TRBV7-9 | CASSLMQREGDEQFF
- | TRBV7-9 | CASLIGAADTQYF
medium-sized | TRBV20-1 | CSARDGQGGTEAFF
many | TRBV29-1 | CSVEDPEDSTDTQYF
many | TRBV6-1 | CASTIRENTEAFF
many | TRBV29-1 | CSVPLRGVNEQFF
medium-sized | TRBV6-1 | CASKTGGYGYTF